This T cell receptor beta chain originates from a study of blood T cell repertoires in COVID-19 (dated by TCRdb to 2020 to 2021). Background on the whole study: Collaborator samples came from the United States, Italy and Spain and covered acute and convalescent phases of COVID-19. The prospective study material was composed of cDNA or gDNA derived from T cells, B-cell-depleted T cells, or PBMCs. Subjects who had been exposed to COVID-19, were actively infected with it, or had recovered from it provided the deeply sampled blood TCRbeta repertoires that made up the dataset. The repertoires were released in a freely available public database intended as a resource for research on the immune response to SARS-CoV-2. The samples were drawn from the first 160 participants of the ongoing ImmuneRACE study and from 1,254 subjects provided by 6 global collaborators. The sample metadata nearly always contained a de-identified subject ID, COVID-19 status, age in years and sex. HLA class I and class II types, where available, came from metadata supplied by the sample provider rather than from assay-based typing.

Regarding this clone: No cognate antigen has been identified for it. No clone much larger than this one lies a single base away; base qualities are absent.

TCRbeta CDR3 regions were amplified from genomic DNA using the immunoSEQ Assay, a bias-controlled multiplex PCR. The study's own analysis went as follows. The number of nucleated cells in each sample was estimated by amplification of reference gene primers within the assay. To quantify the absolute abundance of each unique TCRbeta CDR3 rearrangement, sequence reads were collapsed and filtered. For each sample, productive Simpson clonality was calculated as the square root of Simpson's diversity index over productive rearrangements. TCRdb obtained this table from immuneACCESS and retained in-frame rearrangements with V and J assigned. These tables miss some clones; where compared with another copy, unresolved V genes account for less than half of the shortfall, and the remainder is unexplained. D and trimming come from the DNA, and the V and J calls and clone size come from that table. Here the sample has 270,000 or so clones; around nine tenths occur a single time. Together, the top ten hold just under 9% of the sample.

What the research found in general, with its limitations: Clinical and demographic metadata were provided uncurated, with the amount varying by source and participant.

Whole blood was collected in K2EDTA tubes by collaborating institutions according to the institutions' own protocols. For TCRbeta analysis, collaborator samples were shipped as frozen whole blood, as isolated PBMCs, or as DNA extracted from either sample type. Taken from cysteine to phenylalanine, the CDR3 has 14 residues. The only DNA kept is the CDR3, 42 bases in frame from the first base. The germline V gene specifies MNHNS as CDR1 and SASEGT as CDR2. Trimming costs V 3 bases and J 1 base, and their ends lie 7 bases apart. The source is a man in his forties with active or convalescent COVID-19. Specimen: peripheral blood. Recombination linked TRBV6-1 to TRBJ2-4, with TRBD1 tentatively as D gene (5 bases match). Here is the DNA: TGTGCCAGCAGTGAGACAGTGGCCAAAAACATTCAGTACTTC. This gives the protein CASSETVAKNIQYF.